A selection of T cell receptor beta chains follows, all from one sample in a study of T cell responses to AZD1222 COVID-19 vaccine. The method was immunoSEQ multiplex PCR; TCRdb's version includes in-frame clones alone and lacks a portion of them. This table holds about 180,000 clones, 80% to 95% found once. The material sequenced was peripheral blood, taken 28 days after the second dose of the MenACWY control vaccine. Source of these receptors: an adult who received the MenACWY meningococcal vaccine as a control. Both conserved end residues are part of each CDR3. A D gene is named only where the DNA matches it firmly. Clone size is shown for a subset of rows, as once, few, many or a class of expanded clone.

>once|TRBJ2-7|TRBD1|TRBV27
CASRIQWTGFVGEQYF
TGTGCCAGCAGAATTCAATGGACAGGGTTCGTCGGCGAGCAGTACTTC
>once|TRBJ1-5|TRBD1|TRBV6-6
CASSYTQGYNQPQHF
TGTGCCAGCAGTTACACACAGGGGTATAATCAGCCCCAGCATTTT
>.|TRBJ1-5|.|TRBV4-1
CASSQVFGSPGVQPQHF
TGCGCCAGCAGCCAAGTTTTCGGGTCCCCGGGGGTTCAGCCCCAGCATTTT
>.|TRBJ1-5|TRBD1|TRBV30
CAWSVMTGAQPQHF
TGTGCCTGGAGTGTAATGACAGGGGCTCAGCCCCAGCATTTT
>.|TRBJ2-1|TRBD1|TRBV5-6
CASTRQGGNEQFF
TGTGCCAGCACCAGACAGGGGGGAAATGAGCAGTTCTTC
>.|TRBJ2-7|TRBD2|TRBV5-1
CASSFLASGTSGGGDEQYF
TGCGCCAGCAGCTTCTTGGCCTCCGGGACTAGCGGGGGGGGCGACGAGCAGTACTTC
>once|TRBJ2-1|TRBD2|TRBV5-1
CATRREAGGPREQFF
TGCGCCACCCGCCGTGAAGCGGGGGGGCCAAGAGAGCAGTTCTTC
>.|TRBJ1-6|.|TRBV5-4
CASSSRQNGGHSPLHF
TGTGCCAGCAGCAGCAGACAGAATGGGGGGCATTCACCCCTCCACTTT
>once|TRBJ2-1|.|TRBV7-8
CASSLKGSTDPFF
TGTGCCAGCAGCTTAAAGGGATCGACAGACCCGTTCTTC
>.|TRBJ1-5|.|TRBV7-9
CASSPPGGQPQHF
TGTGCCAGCAGTCCTCCAGGAGGTCAGCCCCAGCATTTT
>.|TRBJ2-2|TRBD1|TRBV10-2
CASRDRGQTGELFF
TGCGCCAGCAGGGACAGGGGGCAGACCGGGGAGCTGTTTTTT
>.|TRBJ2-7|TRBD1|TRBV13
CASSFLGQGKEQYF
TGTGCCAGCAGCTTCCTGGGACAGGGGAAAGAGCAGTACTTC
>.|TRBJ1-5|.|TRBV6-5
CASRDSSNQPQHF
TGTGCCAGCAGGGACAGTAGCAATCAGCCCCAGCATTTT
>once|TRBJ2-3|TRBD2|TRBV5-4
CASSLGASGGLDQQYF
TGTGCCAGCAGCTTGGGCGCTAGCGGGGGCCTCGACCAGCAGTATTTT
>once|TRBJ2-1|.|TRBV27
CASSSDSDSSYNEQFF
TGTGCCAGCAGTTCCGATTCAGATAGCTCCTACAATGAGCAGTTCTTC
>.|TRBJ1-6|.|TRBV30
CAWRGSSYNSPLHF
TGTGCCTGGAGAGGCAGCTCCTATAATTCACCCCTCCACTTT
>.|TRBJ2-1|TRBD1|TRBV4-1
CASSPGQGAEYEQFF
TGCGCCAGCAGCCCGGGACAGGGGGCTGAGTATGAGCAGTTCTTC
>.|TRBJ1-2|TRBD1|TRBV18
CASSPGEDRVLGYTF
TGTGCCAGCTCACCGGGGGAAGACAGGGTTCTTGGCTACACCTTC
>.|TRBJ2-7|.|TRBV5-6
CASSPTGREDEQYF
TGTGCCAGCAGCCCGACAGGACGGGAGGACGAGCAGTACTTC
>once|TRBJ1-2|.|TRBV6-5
CASVSPMNYGYTF
TGTGCCAGCGTTAGCCCGATGAACTATGGCTACACCTTC
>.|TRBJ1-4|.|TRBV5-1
CASSLSGAGEKLFF
TGCGCCAGCAGCTTGTCTGGGGCCGGTGAAAAACTGTTTTTT
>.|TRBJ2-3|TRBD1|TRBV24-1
CATSDLNRGSTDTQYF
TGTGCCACCAGTGATTTGAACAGGGGGAGCACAGATACGCAGTATTTT
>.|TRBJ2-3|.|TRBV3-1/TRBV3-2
CASSPLTILGIDTQYF
TGTGCCAGCAGCCCCCTGACAATTCTGGGTATCGATACGCAGTATTTT
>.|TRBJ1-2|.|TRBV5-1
CASSPDRMVGYGYTF
TGCGCCAGCAGCCCAGACAGGATGGTGGGCTATGGCTACACCTTC
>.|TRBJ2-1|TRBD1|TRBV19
CASSTQGGSYNEQFF
TGTGCCAGTAGTACACAGGGGGGCTCCTACAATGAGCAGTTCTTC
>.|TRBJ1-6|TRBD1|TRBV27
CASSLKTGVSNSPLHF
TGTGCCAGCAGTTTAAAAACAGGGGTCTCCAATTCACCCCTCCACTTT